A selection of T cell receptor beta chains follows, all from one sample in a study of identical twins. A single record per CDR3 protein comes from TCRdb applying MiXCR to the 5' RACE reads. The sample lists around 480,000 distinct CDR3 sequences; about 13% were seen once. This same sample was also part of a study on yellow fever vaccine responses in identical twins.

The sequencing input was CD4+ T cells sorted from blood. The receptors were gathered from a young woman in good health. Each CDR3 is given with its conserved first and last residue. D genes are given only for firm matches. Where a row states a size, it is once, few, many or the class of an expanded clone; other rows omit it.

clone_size j_call v_call d_call cdr3_nt cdr3_aa
- TRBJ2-5 TRBV6-1 TRBD1 TGTGCCAGCAGAAAGGACAGGGTCCAAGAGACCCAGTACTTC CASRKDRVQETQYF
few TRBJ2-7 TRBV12-3/TRBV12-4 TRBD2 TGTGCCAGCAGTTTTCTAGCGGGGCCTTACGAGCAGTACTTC CASSFLAGPYEQYF
many TRBJ2-5 TRBV5-1 - TGCGCCAGCAGTCTAACTCACCAAGAGACCCAGTACTTC CASSLTHQETQYF
few TRBJ2-3 TRBV5-1 TRBD2 TGCGCCAGCAGCTTAGGTGGGAGGGCCCTCGAAGATACGCAGTATTTT CASSLGGRALEDTQYF
- TRBJ2-7 TRBV7-2 TRBD2 TGTGCCAGCAGCTTAGCAGGCGGGGGGCCTCACTACGAGCAGTACTTC CASSLAGGGPHYEQYF
few TRBJ1-1 TRBV20-1 - TGCAGTGCTAGTAGGCCTCCGGGAACTGAAGCTTTCTTT CSASRPPGTEAFF
- TRBJ2-3 TRBV20-1 TRBD2 TGCAGTGCTACCCCTCTAGCGGGAGAGGGGAGTACGCAGTATTTT CSATPLAGEGSTQYF
few TRBJ2-7 TRBV28 TRBD1 TGTGCCAGCAGTTTTGGGACAGTTCAAACCTACGAGCAGTACTTC CASSFGTVQTYEQYF
many TRBJ2-7 TRBV10-3 TRBD1 TGTGCCATCAGGAGGGACAGCACCTACGAGCAGTACTTC CAIRRDSTYEQYF
many TRBJ2-3 TRBV10-3 TRBD2 TGTGCCATCAGGGGGACTAGCAAAGGAGATACGCAGTATTTT CAIRGTSKGDTQYF
many TRBJ2-3 TRBV5-1 - TGCGCCAGCAGCTTGGCGACCCGGGGTGTCCGACAAAGCACAGATACGCAGTATTTT CASSLATRGVRQSTDTQYF
few TRBJ2-1 TRBV5-1 - TGCGCCAGCAGCGTTGGGGATCGCAATGAGCAGTTCTTC CASSVGDRNEQFF
- TRBJ2-7 TRBV28 TRBD1 TGTGCCAGCAGAAACCTACAGGGGCCTACCCCCCCGCAGTACTTC CASRNLQGPTPPQYF
many TRBJ2-2 TRBV20-1 TRBD1 TGCAGTGCTAGGGGTTTCGGGACAGGGGGGAACACCGGGGAGCTGTTTTTT CSARGFGTGGNTGELFF
- TRBJ1-2 TRBV4-2 TRBD1 TGTGCCAGCAGCCAAGCCACGGGGGGACAGGGGTATGGCTACACCTTC CASSQATGGQGYGYTF
few TRBJ1-2 TRBV20-1 - TGCAGTGTCTGGGGGGGGGATAACTATGGCTACACCTTC CSVWGGDNYGYTF
- TRBJ1-1 TRBV5-1 - TGCGCCAGCAGCTACGCAGGGGCCGGAGAAGCTTTCTTT CASSYAGAGEAFF
few TRBJ2-2 TRBV18 - TGTGCCAGCTCACCAGAGCTAGTAGCCGGGGAGCTGTTTTTT CASSPELVAGELFF
- TRBJ2-3 TRBV20-1 - TGCAGTGCTAGAACCCAGACAGATACGCAGTATTTT CSARTQTDTQYF
many TRBJ2-4 TRBV29-1 - TGCAGCGTCGGGGACCCTAGCATTCAGTACTTC CSVGDPSIQYF
- TRBJ1-3 TRBV11-2 - TGTGCCAGCAGCTTGCTTCCCTCTGGAAACACCATATATTTT CASSLLPSGNTIYF
few TRBJ1-1 TRBV7-2 - TGTGCCAGCAGCTTAGCCCCCGGCAGAGATGAAGCTTTCTTT CASSLAPGRDEAFF
- TRBJ2-7 TRBV11-2 TRBD1 TGTGCCAGCAGCTTAACAGGGGTAGGAGTGGGCTCCTACGAGCAGTACTTC CASSLTGVGVGSYEQYF
few TRBJ1-4 TRBV5-1 - TGCGCCAGCAGCTCCAACACAGGGATCGAAAAACTGTTTTTT CASSSNTGIEKLFF
few TRBJ2-5 TRBV2 TRBD1 TGTGCCAGCAGTTTAACTGGGACAGGGGGAACGACCCAGTACTTC CASSLTGTGGTTQYF
- TRBJ2-2 TRBV14 - TGTGCCAGCAGCCAGGGGAGTGGACAGATTACCCCCGGGGAGCTGTTTTTT CASSQGSGQITPGELFF
- TRBJ2-1 TRBV7-8 TRBD2 TGTGCCACCCTGATCGGACTAGCGGGAACCAATGAGCAGTTCTTC CATLIGLAGTNEQFF
- TRBJ2-5 TRBV5-1 TRBD2 TGCGCCAGCAGCTTGGCAACTAGCGGGGGTCCACAAGAGACCCAGTACTTC CASSLATSGGPQETQYF
- TRBJ2-2 TRBV6-5 - TGTGCCAGCAGTTCCGGGACACCCACCGGGGAGCTGTTTTTT CASSSGTPTGELFF
- TRBJ2-7 TRBV20-1 TRBD2 TGCAGTTCCAGGCGGTCCCCGCGGGGGGTCGTAACCTACGAGCAGTACTTC CSSRRSPRGVVTYEQYF
few TRBJ2-1 TRBV6-2/TRBV6-3 - TGTGCCAGCACCCCCTGGGGACCAGAATACAATGAGCAGTTCTTC CASTPWGPEYNEQFF
- TRBJ1-1 TRBV6-5 - TGTGCCAGCAGTTACCCAGGTTCGGGGGCCACTGAAGCTTTCTTT CASSYPGSGATEAFF
many TRBJ2-1 TRBV20-1 - TGCAGTGCCAGCCCGTCTCCGGGGCAGTTCTTC CSASPSPGQFF
- TRBJ2-1 TRBV11-2 - TGTGCCAGCAGGAGGATCTCCTACAATGAGCAGTTCTTC CASRRISYNEQFF
- TRBJ2-7 TRBV10-2 TRBD2 TGCGCCAGCAAACTAGCGCGAGCCTACGAGCAGTACTTC CASKLARAYEQYF
few TRBJ2-5 TRBV10-3 - TGTGCCATCAGGGGGGAAGGACAAGCTCAGAAGACCCAGTACTTC CAIRGEGQAQKTQYF
- TRBJ2-1 TRBV7-2 TRBD2 TGTGCCAGCAGCTCCTTAGCGGGAGAGGATGAGCAGTTCTTC CASSSLAGEDEQFF